This TCR beta chain stems from a study of long-term antiretroviral therapy in people with HIV. The assay, immunoSEQ v3.0, was run at survey level. TCRdb's copy holds only in-frame clones and misses some; the assay was immunoSEQ multiplex PCR. The data hold 25,000 to 35,000 clones, with roughly 84% observed a single time. CDR1 is WSHSY, CDR2 SAAADI, per germline. This CDR3 is built from 11 residues. V gave up 2 bases and J gave up 7 bases, with 3 bases separating them. Here the sequenced sample was unsorted PBMCs, taken 0.4 years after starting antiretroviral therapy. The TCR was taken from a man aged 18 to 29 with HIV. V and J are TRBV10-2 and TRBJ1-5; D gene uncertain. CDR3 nucleotides: TGCGCCAGCAGTGAGGGGCAGCCCCAGCATTTT. Its translation: CASSEGQPQHF.